Listed here are 16 T cell receptor delta chains from one sample, sequenced in a study of gamma-delta T cells after stem cell transplantation. TCRdb reanalysed the RT-PCR reads via CATT. The sample holds roughly 4,500 delta-chain clones, 15% to 20% seen once. The sequencing sample was made of gamma-delta T cells. These TCRs come from a human donor. It is not recorded whose cells these are; they may come from a transplant donor.

The chain employs TRDV2 and TRDJ3; TRDD3 matches at 12 bases. The germline CDR1 and CDR2 sequences are GEAIGNYY and EKD. The CDR3 contains 20 residues. Trimming removed 5 bases from V and 0 bases from J; junction bases left unmatched: 10. Here the CDR3 DNA reads TGTGCCTGTGCTCCCCGGGCTGGGGGATACGGCTCCTGGGACACCCGACAGATGTTTTTC. Its protein is CACAPRAGGYGSWDTRQMFF.

This clone appeared a few times. The chain is built from TRDV1 and TRDJ1, with 9 nucleotides matching TRDD3. Germline V CDR1 and CDR2: TSWWSYY, QGS. The CDR3 loop spans 20 amino acids. Trimming removed 4 bases from V and 4 bases from J; junction bases left unmatched: 22. The CDR3 protein is CALGVEGIPRGIQLLDKLIF. The CDR3 DNA sequence: TGTGCTCTTGGGGTAGAGGGCATCCCCAGGGGGATACAGCTTCTCGATAAACTCATCTTT.

The chain is built from TRAV29/DV5 and TRDJ1; 10 nucleotides agree with TRDD3. V dropped 4 bases and J dropped 2; count of bases not matched to a gene: 2. Per germline, CDR1 NSMFDY and CDR2 ISSIKDK. The CDR3 sequence is 13 residues long. The CDR3 DNA is TGTGCAGCATTACTGGGGGATACCGATAAACTCATCTTT. Protein sequence: CAALLGDTDKLIF. Based on the CDR3 plus reference TRAV29/DV5 and TRDJ1, the full variable domain is DQQVKQNSPSLSVQEGRISILNCDYTNSMFDYFLWYKKYPAEGPTFLISISSIKDKNEDGRFTVFLNKSAKHLSLHIVPSQPGDSAVYFCAALLGDTDKLIFGKGTRVTVEP.

Regarding this clone: Possible read error: a much larger clone is one base away. This chain uses TRDV2 with TRDJ1, with 10 bases matching TRDD3. The J gene was missing in TCRdb and was found by matching the end of the DNA to germline. This CDR3 region has 19 residues. Germline trimming cut 3 bases from V and 0 bases from J; bases unmatched to any gene: 15. Germline V gene sequence: CDR1 GEAIGNYY, CDR2 EKD. The CDR3 DNA reads as TGTGCCTGTGACTCACTGGGACTGGGGGATGCCCCGTACACCGATAAACTCATCTTT. It yields the protein CACDSLGLGDAPYTDKLIF.

This chain links TRDV3 with TRDJ1; TRDD3 agrees at 8 bases. Losses at the gene ends were 0 bases for V and 0 bases for J; bases not matched to a gene: 3. The CDR3 is 14 amino acids. From germline, CDR1 is TVYSNPD and CDR2 GDNSRS (reference sequence). CDR3 region: CAFSWGSYTDKLIF. The CDR3 coding sequence is TGTGCCTTTAGCTGGGGGAGTTACACCGATAAACTCATCTTT.

CDR3 region: CALGELAGNTDKLIF. The CDR3 nucleotides are TGTGCTCTTGGGGAACTAGCCGGGAACACCGATAAACTCATCTTT. The rearrangement links TRDV1 to TRDJ1; D unresolved. V lost 0 bases and J 0 bases, leaving 8 bases between the germline ends. This CDR3 is built from 15 residues. The germline V gene encodes CDR1 TSWWSYY and CDR2 QGS.

This clone showed up just a few times. This sequence joins TRDV1 and TRDJ1; 7 positions agree with TRDD3. V dropped 4 bases and J dropped 1; count of bases not matched to a gene: 15. The germline CDR1 and CDR2 sequences are TSWWSYY and QGS. This CDR3 is built from 18 residues. This chain's CDR3 is CALGGLWCTGDITDKLIF. The CDR3 bases are TGTGCTCTTGGGGGTTTATGGTGTACTGGGGATATCACCGATAAACTCATCTTT.

This clone appeared a few times. This rearrangement joins TRDV1 to TRDJ1; 9 positions agree with TRDD3. The CDR3 consists of 19 residues. The ends lost 2 bases at V and 0 bases at J; junction bases unmatched: 13. Looked up from germline, CDR1 is TSWWSYY and CDR2 is QGS. DNA for the CDR3: TGTGCTCTTGGGGAAGGTTTACGACTGGGGGACCAGTACACCGATAAACTCATCTTT. It is translated as CALGEGLRLGDQYTDKLIF.

In this sample, this clone is medium-sized. The chain recombines TRDV2 with TRDJ1, with 12 bases lining up with TRDD3. After removal of 0 bases from V and 3 bases from J, the junction contained 22 bases not matched to a gene. The CDR3 has 22 residues. From germline, CDR1 is GEAIGNYY and CDR2 EKD. CDR3 sequence: CACDTGGGDLLGDTGFSDKLIF. In DNA form, the CDR3 reads TGTGCCTGTGACACCGGAGGAGGGGACCTACTGGGGGATACCGGCTTCTCCGATAAACTCATCTTT.

The J gene is TRDJ1, the V gene TRDV1, with D perhaps matching TRDD2 or TRDD3 (5 bases each). The J gene is absent in TCRdb and was assigned here via DNA matching to germline. The CDR3 is 20 amino acids. Germline CDR1 and CDR2: TSWWSYY and QGS. The ends were cut back, 4 bases at V and 1 base at J, with 28 bases in the middle. CDR3 nucleotide sequence: TGTGCTCTTGGGGTCCTCAGAGAGACCCTACATGGGGCGGGCACCGATAAACTCATCTTT. Protein sequence: CALGVLRETLHGAGTDKLIF.

By its share, this clone is medium-sized. Other DNA sequences from this sample encode an identical CDR3 as well. The gene calls are TRDV2 and TRDJ3, with 9 bases matching TRDD3. Germline V gives CDR1 GEAIGNYY, CDR2 EKD. J was trimmed by 0 bases and V by 1 base; bases with no gene match: 0. The CDR3 is made up of 17 amino acids. CDR3 in DNA: TGTGCCTGTGACACTGGGGGATACTCCTGGGACACCCGACAGATGTTTTTC. It is translated as CACDTGGYSWDTRQMFF.

The J gene is TRDJ2, the V gene TRDV3; TRDD3 aligns across 7 bases. J was trimmed by 1 base and V by 2 bases; bases with no gene match: 7. The CDR3 has 15 amino acids. Per germline, CDR1 TVYSNPD and CDR2 GDNSRS (reference sequence). The CDR3 DNA is TGTGCCTTTCGTTTCCTGGGGGGTTTGACAGCACAACTCTTCTTT. As protein: CAFRFLGGLTAQLFF.

V gene TRDV1 combines with J gene TRDJ1, with 10 nucleotides matching TRDD3. The V and J ends lost 4 bases and 0 bases, in that order; junction bases with no gene match: 23. In germline, CDR1 is TSWWSYY, CDR2 QGS. This CDR3 is built from 22 residues. CDR3 protein: CALGVAPSLDWGMKTYTDKLIF. The CDR3 region has the DNA TGTGCTCTTGGGGTTGCCCCCTCCCTGGACTGGGGGATGAAGACGTACACCGATAAACTCATCTTT.

This clone is labeled as medium-sized (0.01 to 0.1%). The chain couples TRDV1 to TRDJ1; 13 bases agree with TRDD3. CDR3 length: 23 amino acids. The germline V gene has CDR1 TSWWSYY and CDR2 QGS. Losses at the gene ends were 2 bases for V and 2 bases for J; bases not matched to a gene: 23. The CDR3 is CALGECLSYPPYWGIRSTDKLIF. The CDR3 DNA sequence: TGTGCTCTTGGGGAATGCCTTTCCTACCCTCCCTACTGGGGGATACGCTCAACCGATAAACTCATCTTT.

This clone has more than one count but fewer than ten. The CDR3 nucleotides read TGTGCCTCACGCCCGGAGGGGGATGAGAGGGCTAAACTCATCTTT. This codes for CASRPEGDERAKLIF. The chain couples TRDV3 to TRDJ1, with 7 bases matching TRDD3. No J gene is reported in TCRdb; it was inferred here by comparing the DNA with germline. Trimming at V came to 4 bases and at J to 7 bases, leaving 18 bases not matched to a gene. Germline-derived CDR1 and CDR2 are TVYSNPD and GDNSRS (reference sequence). The CDR3 has 15 residues.

This clone came up a few times. V gene TRDV3 combines with J gene TRDJ2, with 11 bases lining up with TRDD3. This CDR3 comprises 15 residues. After removal of 2 bases from V and 0 bases from J, the junction contained 2 bases not matched to a gene. Germline CDR1 reads TVYSNPD; CDR2 reads GDNSRS (reference sequence). CDR3 nucleotide sequence: TGTGCCTTTCCACTGGGGGATACTTTGACAGCACAACTCTTCTTT. This sequence encodes CAFPLGDTLTAQLFF.